This T cell receptor (beta chain) was sequenced in a study of blood T cell repertoires in COVID-19 (dated by TCRdb to 2018 to 2021). With regard to the full study: Samples from collaborators originated in the United States, Italy and Spain and spanned both the acute and convalescent phases of COVID-19. The prospective study material was composed of cDNA or gDNA derived from T cells, B-cell-depleted T cells, or PBMCs. The samples were drawn from the first 160 participants of the ongoing ImmuneRACE study and from 950 to 1,500 subjects provided by 6 global collaborators. The repertoires were released in a freely available public database intended as a resource for research on the immune response to SARS-CoV-2. A de-identified subject ID, COVID-19 status, age in years and sex were almost always included in the sample metadata. HLA class I and class II types, where available, came from metadata supplied by the sample provider rather than from assay-based typing. Subjects who had been exposed to COVID-19, were actively infected with it, or had recovered from it provided the deeply sampled blood TCRbeta repertoires that made up the dataset.

Each collaborating institution followed its own protocols to collect whole blood in K2EDTA tubes. For TCRbeta analysis, collaborator samples were shipped as frozen whole blood, as isolated PBMCs, or as DNA extracted from either sample type. The full study reports these points: The quantity of clinical and demographic metadata differed by source and by participant and was supplied without curation.

Unmatched junction bases come to 3, with V trimmed by 3 bases and J by 0 bases. Taken from cysteine to phenylalanine, the CDR3 has 16 residues. The only DNA kept is the CDR3, 48 bases in frame from the first base. The CDR1 and CDR2 encoded by the germline V gene (reference sequence) are GTSNPN and SVGIG. With respect to this clone: Its antigen is not yet known. No much larger clone is present one base from it, and per-base qualities are unavailable.

TCRbeta CDR3 regions were amplified from genomic DNA by means of the immunoSEQ Assay, a bias-controlled multiplex PCR. On the authors' methods: The number of nucleated cells in each sample was estimated from the amplification of reference gene primers within the assay. To quantify the absolute abundance of each unique TCRbeta CDR3 rearrangement, sequence reads were collapsed and filtered. For each sample, productive Simpson clonality was calculated as the square root of Simpson's diversity index across productive rearrangements. TCRdb holds this immuneACCESS table with in-frame rearrangements only. Some clones are missing; in checked studies, unresolved V genes explain under half, and the rest has no known cause. V and J calls and clone size are as listed in that table; D and trimming were resolved from the DNA. The sample table lists around 200,000 clones, 80% to 90% of them with a count of one. Of the sample, 11% falls within the top ten clones.

Material: peripheral blood. The chain is made from TRBV30 and TRBJ2-6; a stretch of 9 junction bases matches TRBD1. The TCR sequence derives from a human donor with active or convalescent COVID-19. The donor label of this sample is uncertain. The CDR3 protein: CAWRDRGVSGANVLTF. At the DNA level, the sequence is TGTGCCTGGAGGGACAGGGGCGTCTCTGGGGCCAACGTCCTGACTTTC.